One and the same sample provided the 21 T cell receptor beta chains below, sequenced in a study of patients and donors after allogeneic stem cell transplantation. One entry per CDR3 protein, called by TCRdb with MiXCR from the RT-PCR reads. The sample lists about 150,000 distinct CDR3 sequences; over 35% were seen once. The source material was blood, either unsorted or a sorted T cell fraction (not recorded which). The receptor source for this set is a human donor who was either an allogeneic HSCT recipient or a stem cell or donor lymphocyte infusion donor (not recorded which). It is not recorded whose cells these are; they may come from a transplant donor.

This clonotype was recorded many times. The chain couples TRBV5-5 to TRBJ2-2, with a weak D call TRBD2 (6 bases). The V gene's germline CDR1 is SGHKS and CDR2 YYEKEE (reference sequence). The CDR3 loop spans 16 amino acids. The V end lost 3 bases, the J end lost 3 bases, and 15 bases lay between the germline ends. The CDR3 protein is CASSYRGGADTGELFF. The CDR3 region has the DNA TGTGCCAGCAGCTACCGTGGAGGGGCGGACACCGGGGAGCTGTTTTTT.

The genes are TRBV27 and TRBJ2-2; the D is unclear. Germline-derived CDR1 and CDR2 are MNHEY and SMNVEV (reference sequence). Between the trimmed V and J ends, which lost 4 bases and 5 bases, there was a span of 11 bases. The CDR3 totals 14 residues. The CDR3, as DNA: TGTGCCAGCAGTTCCCCTATGGCGACCGGGGAGCTGTTTTTT. It translates to CASSSPMATGELFF.

At least ten counts were recorded for this clonotype. The chain links TRBV7-9 to TRBJ1-1; weak D call: TRBD1 (5 bases). V was clipped by 3 bases and J by 5 bases, with 7 bases between them. Germline CDR1 reads SEHNR; CDR2 reads FQNEAQ (reference sequence). The CDR3 has 12 amino acids. CDR3 sequence (DNA): TGTGCCAGCAGCTTGGGACGTACTGAAGCTTTCTTT. Protein sequence: CASSLGRTEAFF.

This sequence joins TRBV28 and TRBJ2-2; 10 nucleotides align to TRBD1. The CDR3 totals 14 residues. Germline V lookup: CDR1 MDHEN, CDR2 SYDVKM. Trimming removed 6 bases from V and 4 bases from J; junction bases left unmatched: 2. For the CDR3, the DNA is TGTGCCAGCAGAGGGACAGGGGCCACCGGGGAGCTGTTTTTT. It specifies CASRGTGATGELFF.

J is TRBJ2-7 and V is TRBV6-5, with D maybe TRBD2 (6 bases). CDR1 and CDR2 from the germline V gene are MNHEY and SVGAGI. The CDR3 is made up of 13 amino acids. Trimming cost V 0 bases and J 6 bases, with 9 bases left between them. This CDR3 reads CASSYSTRSEQYF. Here the CDR3 DNA reads TGTGCCAGCAGTTACTCGACTAGGTCCGAGCAGTACTTC.

This clonotype was counted between two and nine times. CDR3 nucleotides: TGCGCCAGCAGCCCGGACAGGGAGACCGGGGAGCTGTTTTTT. Protein sequence: CASSPDRETGELFF. This chain uses TRBV5-1 with TRBJ2-2, with TRBD1 identical over 8 bases. The length of the CDR3 is 14 residues. Germline V CDR1 and CDR2: SGHRS, YFSETQ. Unmatched junction bases numbered 4, after V lost 4 bases and J lost 5 bases.

V and J are TRBV3-1 and TRBJ1-5; D unresolved. The germline V gene has CDR1 LGHDT and CDR2 YNNKEL (reference sequence). The CDR3 covers 14 residues. The V and J ends lost 0 bases and 5 bases respectively, with 8 bases between them. The CDR3 coding sequence is TGTGCCAGCAGCCAAGATGGAAAGGATCAGCCCCAGCATTTT. Protein: CASSQDGKDQPQHF.

This clonotype was seen only a few times. The rearrangement uses TRBV29-1 and TRBJ1-2; 8 nucleotides line up with TRBD1. The V gene end was trimmed by 0 bases and the J gene end by 7 bases; junction bases not matched to a gene: 7. The CDR3 loop spans 14 amino acids. From germline, CDR1 is SQVTM and CDR2 ANQGSEA. The CDR3 nucleotides are TGCAGCGTTGAAGACGGCAGGGGGCCGTCTGGCTACACCTTC. Protein sequence: CSVEDGRGPSGYTF.

In DNA form, the CDR3 reads TGTGCCAGCAGCCAACCCCTGCTAGCGGGGAACACCGGGGAGCTGTTTTTT. Protein product: CASSQPLLAGNTGELFF. This chain links TRBV3-1 with TRBJ2-2; TRBD2 agrees at 8 bases. V shed 2 bases and J 1 base; nucleotides not matched to a gene: 6. This CDR3 spans 17 amino acids. Germline-derived CDR1 and CDR2 are LGHDT and YNNKEL (reference sequence). The entire variable domain, with the rest obtained from reference TRBV3-1 and TRBJ2-2, is as follows: DTAVSQTPKYLVTQMGNDKSIKCEQNLGHDTMYWYKQDSKKFLKIMFSYNNKELIINETVPNRFSPKSPDKAHLNLHINSLELGDSAVYFCASSQPLLAGNTGELFFGEGSRLTVL.

This clonotype was seen a single time. J is TRBJ2-3 and V is TRBV12-3 or TRBV12-4; D might be TRBD1 or TRBD2, each matching 5 bases. V was cut by 3 bases and J by 0 bases, with 19 bases left in between. The CDR3 covers 18 residues. CDR3 residues: CASSFRDHYPLSTDTQYF. Written as DNA, the CDR3 is TGTGCCAGCAGTTTTCGGGACCACTATCCCCTTAGCACAGATACGCAGTATTTT.

This clonotype was counted only a few times. The chain carries TRBV28 and TRBJ1-6; possible D gene TRBD1, 5 bases. Germline-derived CDR1 and CDR2 are MDHEN and SYDVKM. The CDR3 spans 14 residues. V was trimmed by 2 bases and J by 7 bases, leaving 9 bases between them. This chain's CDR3 is CASSLNRGNSPLHF. CDR3 nucleotide sequence: TGTGCCAGCAGTTTAAACCGGGGGAATTCACCCCTCCACTTT.

This clonotype was picked up many times. This chain uses TRBV6-1 with TRBJ1-5, with D maybe TRBD1 (6 bases). This CDR3 comprises 15 residues. V was clipped by 1 base and J by 6 bases, with 13 bases between them. Germline V gene data show CDR1 as MNHNS and CDR2 as SASEGT. The CDR3 DNA is TGTGCCAGCAGTGAAGATGGCAGGGGATTTCAGCCCCAGCATTTT. It translates to CASSEDGRGFQPQHF.

V and J are TRBV5-1 and TRBJ2-3; TRBD2 is a possible D gene (6 bases). The V gene's germline CDR1 is SGHRS and CDR2 YFSETQ. Trimming took off 0 bases at V and 2 bases at J, with 10 bases between the two ends. CDR3 length equals 15 residues. CDR3 sequence: CASSLGVADTDTQYF. In nucleotides, the CDR3 is TGCGCCAGCAGCTTGGGTGTAGCGGACACAGATACGCAGTATTTT.

The chain carries TRBV20-1 and TRBJ1-6; 10 bases match TRBD1. The junction had 4 bases not matched to a gene; V was cut back by 6 bases and J by 5 bases. The CDR3 consists of 14 residues. Germline CDR1 is DFQATT and CDR2 is SNEGSKA (reference sequence). This CDR3 is CSADGTGDNSPLHF. The CDR3 coding sequence is TGCAGTGCCGATGGGACAGGGGATAATTCACCCCTCCACTTT.

The V gene is TRBV15, the J gene TRBJ2-1; D not resolved. Trimming shortened V by 0 bases and J by 9 bases, and 6 bases separated the two germline ends. CDR3 size: 12 residues. The germline V gene has CDR1 LNHNV and CDR2 YYDKDF (reference sequence). CDR3 amino acids: CATSRDISEQFF. For the CDR3, the DNA is TGTGCCACCAGCAGAGACATCAGTGAGCAGTTCTTC.

This clonotype has a handful of counts. The genes are TRBV4-3 and TRBJ1-2, with TRBD1 identical over 8 bases. This CDR3 comprises 15 residues. Trimming at V came to 6 bases and at J to 4 bases, leaving 10 bases not matched to a gene. Germline V gene data show CDR1 as LGHNA and CDR2 as YSLEER. CDR3 coding DNA: TGCGCCAGCAGACACTCCGGGACAGGCGCCTATGGCTACACCTTC. It encodes CASRHSGTGAYGYTF.

The V call is TRBV5-1, the J call TRBJ2-3; no clear D. Germline V CDR1 and CDR2: SGHRS, YFSETQ. V was shortened by 0 bases and J by 4 bases, with 15 bases between the two germline ends. The CDR3 extends over 16 amino acids. CDR3 coding DNA: TGCGCCAGCAGCTTGGAGGGCATTCCCCTCTCAGATACGCAGTATTTT. Translating it yields CASSLEGIPLSDTQYF.

The V call is TRBV27, the J call TRBJ2-5, with TRBD2 identical over 10 bases. The CDR3 length is 14 residues. After removal of 6 bases from V and 5 bases from J, the junction contained 6 bases not matched to a gene. Looked up from germline, CDR1 is MNHEY and CDR2 is SMNVEV (reference sequence). CDR3: CASRLAGGGETQYF. The CDR3, as DNA: TGTGCCAGCAGATTAGCGGGGGGTGGTGAGACCCAGTACTTC.

This clonotype has a count of ten or more. The chain carries TRBV5-1 and TRBJ1-2; D perhaps matches TRBD1 (5 bases). CDR3 length: 14 amino acids. V was trimmed by 0 bases and J by 3 bases, leaving 9 bases between them. Germline V gives CDR1 SGHRS, CDR2 YFSETQ. The chain's CDR3 is CASSLVRVDYGYTF. The CDR3 DNA reads as TGCGCCAGCAGCTTGGTCAGGGTTGACTATGGCTACACCTTC.

The V and J genes are TRBV13 and TRBJ2-7; TRBD1 might be the D (6 bases). V lost 4 bases and J 3 bases, leaving 16 bases between the germline ends. Germline CDR1 reads PRHDT; CDR2 reads FYEKMQ (reference sequence). CDR3 length: 15 residues. CDR3 coding DNA: TGTGCCAGCAGCTCCATGGGGGCACCAAACTACGAGCAGTACGTC. It specifies CASSSMGAPNYEQYV.

This chain uses TRBV7-9 with TRBJ2-3; 12 bases agree with TRBD2. This CDR3 is 16 amino acids long. V lost 4 bases to trimming and J lost 7 bases; unmatched junction nucleotides: 9. Per germline, CDR1 SEHNR and CDR2 FQNEAQ (reference sequence). The DNA of the CDR3 is TGTGCCAGCAGCTACCCTAGCGGGGGGGATACCTATACGCAGTATTTT. This translates into CASSYPSGGDTYTQYF.